This entry lists 31 T cell receptor beta chains sequenced from one sample in a study of shared clonotypes between healthy human individuals. The naive CD8 fraction comprised CD45RO-negative cells positively selected for CCR7 and excluded terminally differentiated effector memory CD45RA+ cells. Sequencing was performed with immunoSEQ multiplex PCR; in TCRdb, only in-frame clones are kept and a portion is missing. This sample has 750,000 to 1,000,000 clones, with 92% found just once. The sequenced sample consisted of naive CD8+ T cells sorted from blood. The receptors come from a young man in good health.

The chain employs TRBV2 and TRBJ1-2; TRBD1 matches 8 bases. J gave up 4 bases and V 2 bases, and 9 bases lay outside the gene matches. This CDR3 has 16 residues. Germline CDR1 reads SNHLY; CDR2 reads FYNNEI. The CDR3 reads CASSEKWTGQGYGYTF. The CDR3 DNA reads as TGTGCCAGCAGTGAAAAATGGACAGGGCAGGGCTATGGCTACACCTTC.

As DNA, the CDR3 is TGCGCCAGCAGCTCTCCGCGAATGGGGGCTGCGGGGGCCAACGTCCTGACTTTC. Translation gives CASSSPRMGAAGANVLTF. V usage is TRBV5-1 and J usage is TRBJ2-6, with a possible D match to TRBD1 (6 bases). Germline V gene data show CDR1 as SGHRS and CDR2 as YFSETQ. With 3 bases removed from V and 4 bases from J, the gap between germline ends came to 20 bases. The CDR3 loop spans 18 amino acids.

V usage is TRBV7-8 and J usage is TRBJ2-1; D perhaps matches TRBD2 (5 bases). Trimming removed 1 base from V and 0 bases from J, with 13 bases in between. The CDR3 is 17 residues long. Germline V gene data show CDR1 as SGHVS and CDR2 as FQNEAQ. The CDR3 region is CASSLVQRMSSYNEQFF. CDR3 DNA: TGTGCCAGCAGCTTAGTTCAGCGGATGAGCTCCTACAATGAGCAGTTCTTC.

V is TRBV11-2 and J is TRBJ1-5, with D unresolved. Germline CDR1 SGHAT, CDR2 FQNNGV. CDR3 size: 14 residues. The germline V and J ends were trimmed by 5 bases and 5 bases, with 13 bases remaining between them. CDR3 residues: CASSRNDVDQPQHF. The DNA of the CDR3 is TGTGCCAGCAGCCGGAATGATGTGGATCAGCCCCAGCATTTT.

This clone was seen once. The V and J genes are TRBV4-1 and TRBJ1-1; D is uncertain. The CDR3 is 13 amino acids. The V gene's germline CDR1 is MGHRA and CDR2 YSYEKL. V was trimmed by 8 bases and J by 8 bases, leaving 18 bases between them. This CDR3 reads CASAISLGFEAFF. The CDR3 nucleotides read TGCGCCAGCGCCATTAGCCTGGGGTTCGAAGCTTTCTTT.

As for this clone: Other DNA sequences from this sample encode an identical CDR3 as well. This chain connects TRBV27 to TRBJ1-1; the D gene is possibly TRBD1 (6 bases). Germline V CDR1 and CDR2: MNHEY, SMNVEV (reference sequence). This CDR3 is 13 amino acids long. V lost 3 bases and J 3 bases, leaving 8 bases between the germline ends. Here the CDR3 reads CASSLSGDTEAFF. CDR3 nucleotides: TGTGCCAGCAGTTTGTCAGGGGACACTGAAGCTTTCTTT.

V gene TRBV19 combines with J gene TRBJ2-3; maybe TRBD2 (5 bases). Germline CDR1 and CDR2: LNHDA and SQIVND (reference sequence). The CDR3 contains 12 residues. V gave up 7 bases and J gave up 5 bases, with 10 bases separating them. CDR3 nucleotides: TGTGCCAGTAAGCAAGGAGGAGATACGCAGTATTTT. This codes for CASKQGGDTQYF.

CDR3 DNA: TGCAGCGTTTTGACTAGCGGGAGGGGAAATGAGCAGTTCTTC. This gives the protein CSVLTSGRGNEQFF. This rearrangement joins TRBV29-1 to TRBJ2-1; 14 nucleotides align to TRBD2. Germline CDR1 and CDR2: SQVTM and ANQGSEA. The V gene end was trimmed by 5 bases and the J gene end by 7 bases; junction bases not matched to a gene: 4. The CDR3 runs 14 residues.

This clone has more than one count but fewer than ten. A read error is the likely source, as a far larger clone sits one nucleotide away. Other DNA variants within this sample encode the same CDR3. CDR3 DNA: TGTGCCAGCAGTGCTGGGACAGCCTACGAGCAGTACTTC. Encoded protein: CASSAGTAYEQYF. The chain joins TRBV25-1 to TRBJ2-7; 7 bases line up with TRBD1. The length of the CDR3 is 13 residues. Germline lookup yields CDR1 MGHDK and CDR2 SYGVNS. After removal of 4 bases from V and 2 bases from J, the junction contained 2 bases not matched to a gene.

This rearrangement joins TRBV7-9 to TRBJ2-1, with a weak D call TRBD1 (6 bases). Looked up from germline, CDR1 is SEHNR and CDR2 is FQNEAQ (reference sequence). The V gene lost 4 bases and the J gene lost 6 bases, with 25 bases spanning the gap. The CDR3 extends over 18 amino acids. The CDR3 DNA sequence: TGTGCCAGCAGCTCAACATGGGAACAGGGCTCGGCTCGCAATGAGCAGTTCTTC. Its protein is CASSSTWEQGSARNEQFF.

This chain joins TRBV14 and TRBJ2-7, with 7 bases aligning to TRBD2. The CDR3 runs to 13 residues. Germline V gives CDR1 SGHDN, CDR2 FVKESK. Unmatched junction bases numbered 3, after V lost 4 bases and J lost 3 bases. The CDR3 loop reads CASSPRDYYEQYF. The CDR3 coding sequence is TGTGCCAGCAGCCCCCGGGACTACTACGAGCAGTACTTC.

The V and J genes are TRBV7-8 and TRBJ1-1; 8 bases agree with TRBD1. V lost 10 bases to trimming and J lost 3 bases; unmatched junction nucleotides: 4. Per germline, CDR1 SGHVS and CDR2 FQNEAQ. CDR3 length equals 12 residues. The CDR3 DNA is TGTGCCACTCAGGGGGCTTACACTGAAGCTTTCTTT. Protein sequence: CATQGAYTEAFF.

The chain uses TRBV6-4 and TRBJ2-3; no firm D call. CDR3 length equals 14 residues. The germline V and J ends were trimmed by 3 bases and 1 base, with 8 bases remaining between them. Germline V gene data show CDR1 as MRHNA and CDR2 as SNTAGT. The CDR3 coding sequence is TGTGCCAGCAGTGAGGGATTGGGCACAGATACGCAGTATTTT. Translation gives CASSEGLGTDTQYF.

This clone came up a few times. The genes are TRBV30 and TRBJ2-3; tentative D call: TRBD2 (6 bases). CDR3 length: 15 amino acids. Trimming shortened V by 4 bases and J by 3 bases, and 17 bases separated the two germline ends. Germline CDR1 reads GTSNPN; CDR2 reads SVGIG (reference sequence). The chain's CDR3 is CAWMAGGSMTDTQYF. CDR3 bases: TGTGCCTGGATGGCAGGAGGGAGTATGACAGATACGCAGTATTTT.

The chain carries TRBV29-1 and TRBJ2-1; possible D gene TRBD2, 5 bases. The CDR3 loop spans 13 amino acids. The V and J ends lost 7 bases and 2 bases respectively, with 12 bases between them. Germline assignment: CDR1 SQVTM and CDR2 ANQGSEA. The CDR3 nucleotides read TGCAGCGCCAGGACTTTCACCTACAATGAGCAGTTCTTC. Protein: CSARTFTYNEQFF.

On this clone itself: A much larger clone sits a single nucleotide away, making a read error possible. The CDR3 bases are TGTGCCAGCAGTGCAGGGGCAGGGTCCTACAATGAGCAGTTCTTC. Its protein product is CASSAGAGSYNEQFF. The chain combines TRBV25-1 with TRBJ2-1; a possible D gene is TRBD1 (6 bases). V dropped 4 bases and J dropped 1 base, with 11 bases sitting between them. The germline V gene has CDR1 MGHDK and CDR2 SYGVNS. The CDR3 is 15 amino acids.

V gene TRBV6-5 combines with J gene TRBJ2-7; 11 bases align to TRBD2. CDR1 MNHEY and CDR2 SVGAGI come from the germline V gene. V trimming: 6 bases; J trimming: 3 bases; junction bases outside the gene matches: 7. The CDR3 is made up of 15 amino acids. As DNA, the CDR3 is TGTGCCAGCAGGGAATTAGCGGGAGGGCGCTACGAGCAGTACTTC. Its protein is CASRELAGGRYEQYF.

This chain links TRBV6-5 with TRBJ2-7, with D perhaps TRBD1 (6 bases). Germline V gene lookup returns CDR1 MNHEY and CDR2 SVGAGI. The CDR3 has 14 residues. The V gene lost 2 bases and the J gene lost 2 bases, with 10 bases spanning the gap. The CDR3 coding sequence is TGTGCCAGCAGTTACGACGGACAGCCCTACGAGCAGTACTTC. It yields the protein CASSYDGQPYEQYF.

This clone was observed once. This chain connects TRBV4-1 to TRBJ2-7; D uncertain. This CDR3 is built from 15 residues. Germline loops: CDR1 MGHRA, CDR2 YSYEKL. Trimming removed 3 bases from V and 0 bases from J, with 12 bases in between. This CDR3 reads CASSQAGSPSYEQYF. The CDR3 DNA follows: TGCGCCAGCAGCCAGGCAGGATCCCCCTCCTACGAGCAGTACTTC.

The genes are TRBV18 and TRBJ2-5; 9 bases are a match to TRBD1. CDR3 size: 18 residues. V shed 3 bases and J 4 bases; nucleotides not matched to a gene: 15. Germline loops: CDR1 KGHSH, CDR2 LQKENI. The CDR3 DNA is TGTGCCAGCTCACCGAGAAATCAGGACAGGGGACTCCCAGAGACCCAGTACTTC. Residues: CASSPRNQDRGLPETQYF.

This clone was seen a single time. The genes are TRBV4-1 and TRBJ2-1; the match to TRBD1 covers 7 bases. CDR1 MGHRA and CDR2 YSYEKL come from the germline V gene. This CDR3 comprises 17 residues. Losses at the gene ends were 1 base for V and 6 bases for J; bases not matched to a gene: 12. The CDR3 region has the DNA TGCGCCAGCAGCCAAGTAAGGGTTACAGGGGAAGGCAATGAGCAGTTCTTC. Protein sequence: CASSQVRVTGEGNEQFF.

The V gene is TRBV13, the J gene TRBJ1-5; the D is unclear. V lost 3 bases and J 4 bases, leaving 10 bases between the germline ends. This CDR3 spans 14 amino acids. Germline values: CDR1 PRHDT, CDR2 FYEKMQ (reference sequence). The CDR3 loop reads CASSLGRPNQPQHF. CDR3 nucleotides: TGTGCCAGCAGCTTGGGCAGACCGAATCAGCCCCAGCATTTT.

This sequence joins TRBV10-3 and TRBJ1-5; D not resolved. The V end was cut by 0 bases, the J end by 0 bases, with 6 bases between. The CDR3 length is 15 residues. CDR1 ENHRY and CDR2 SYGVKD come from the germline V gene. CDR3 residues: CAISESYDSNQPQHF. In DNA, the CDR3 is TGTGCCATCAGTGAGTCGTACGATAGCAATCAGCCCCAGCATTTT.

The chain links TRBV11-2 to TRBJ2-1; 12 bases are a match to TRBD2. CDR1 and CDR2 from the germline V gene are SGHAT and FQNNGV. The CDR3 is made up of 16 amino acids. V gave up 5 bases and J gave up 11 bases; unmatched junction bases: 13. CDR3 nucleotides: TGTGCCAGCAGCCCGCTAGCGGGAGGGCGTTTTAATAAGCAGTTCTTC. Its protein product is CASSPLAGGRFNKQFF.

The rearrangement joins TRBV11-2 to TRBJ2-1; D gene unclear. The CDR3 sequence is 14 residues long. Germline CDR1 reads SGHAT; CDR2 reads FQNNGV. Trimming pared 6 bases from V and 9 bases from J, leaving 18 bases between. The CDR3: CASRTASAVVEQFF. For the CDR3, the DNA is TGTGCCAGCAGAACTGCCTCGGCCGTCGTTGAGCAGTTCTTC.

This chain links TRBV6-1 with TRBJ1-2; a weak D match, TRBD1 (6 bases). With 6 bases removed from V and 4 bases from J, the gap between germline ends came to 18 bases. The CDR3 contains 15 residues. From germline, CDR1 is MNHNS and CDR2 SASEGT. The CDR3 reads CASRDDGTGLYGYTF. The CDR3 DNA reads TGTGCCAGCAGGGATGACGGTACAGGGCTCTATGGCTACACCTTC.

V usage is TRBV4-1 and J usage is TRBJ2-3; D may be TRBD2 (6 bases). The CDR3 totals 15 residues. The V and J ends lost 0 bases and 4 bases respectively, with 11 bases between them. Looked up from germline, CDR1 is MGHRA and CDR2 is YSYEKL. The CDR3, as DNA: TGCGCCAGCAGCCAAGAGGGAGGAAGCGCAGATACGCAGTATTTT. Protein: CASSQEGGSADTQYF.

The chain is built from TRBV27 and TRBJ1-4, with 9 bases identical to TRBD1. CDR1 is MNHEY, CDR2 SMNVEV, per germline (reference sequence). Unmatched junction bases numbered 3, after V lost 3 bases and J lost 4 bases. CDR3 length: 15 residues. The CDR3 region is CASSFHRGLNEKLFF. CDR3 in DNA: TGTGCCAGCAGTTTCCACAGGGGGCTTAATGAAAAACTGTTTTTT.

The chain joins TRBV28 to TRBJ2-1; no clear D. The V gene lost 4 bases and the J gene lost 9 bases, with 10 bases spanning the gap. From germline, CDR1 is MDHEN and CDR2 SYDVKM. The CDR3 consists of 12 residues. CDR3 coding DNA: TGTGCCAGCAGTTCCATGGCTTTTGAGCAGTTCTTC. It yields the protein CASSSMAFEQFF. Drawing the rest from reference TRBV28 and TRBJ2-1, the complete variable domain is DVKVTQSSRYLVKRTGEKVFLECVQDMDHENMFWYRQDPGLGLRLIYFSYDVKMKEKGDIPEGYSVSREKKERFSLILESASTNQTSMYLCASSSMAFEQFFGPGTRLTVL.

The chain is built from TRBV6-5 and TRBJ1-1; unclear D gene. Per the germline V gene, CDR1 is MNHEY and CDR2 is SVGAGI. The CDR3 runs to 12 residues. The V and J ends lost 5 bases and 5 bases respectively, with 9 bases between them. CDR3 protein: CASSPGPTEAFF. The CDR3 DNA reads TGTGCCAGCAGTCCCGGACCTACTGAAGCTTTCTTT.

The chain carries TRBV11-1 and TRBJ2-5, with TRBD2 identical over 7 bases. This CDR3 comprises 15 residues. Germline CDR1 and CDR2: SGHAT and FQDESV (reference sequence). Trimming at V came to 2 bases and at J to 4 bases, leaving 7 bases not matched to a gene. The CDR3 DNA reads TGTGCCAGCAGCTTAATCTTGGGAGGGATAGAGACCCAGTACTTC. Protein product: CASSLILGGIETQYF.